This T cell receptor beta chain comes out of a study of cytomegalovirus exposure and HLA in healthy donors. Study findings and constraints: The study found most TCR sequences rare, yet found some public TCRs in many donors.

With regard to this clone: As yet, its antigen is unknown.

Trimming stripped 8 bases from V and 3 bases from J, with 14 bases between. The CDR3 totals 13 residues. The germline gives CDR1 MNHEY, CDR2 SMNVEV (reference sequence). Sequencing was performed with immunoSEQ multiplex PCR; in TCRdb, only in-frame clones are kept and a portion is missing. Here the sample spans under 200,000 clones, 80% to 90% being singletons. Sequencing used PBMCs. This chain connects TRBV27 to TRBJ2-7; no clear D gene. The clonotype originates from a woman in her thirties in good health and CMV-seronegative. CDR3 protein: CASGYTPHYEQYF. CDR3 nucleotide sequence: TGTGCCAGCGGTTACACACCGCACTACGAGCAGTACTTC.